The 27 T cell receptor beta chains below come from one sample, sequenced in a study. TCRdb fed the 5' RACE reads into MiXCR, producing one record per CDR3 protein. The sample records more than 40,000 distinct CDR3 sequences, 25% to 35% being singletons. The sequenced sample consisted of memory CD4+ T cells sorted from a lymph node. Subset indicated: memory CD4+ T cells, CD4+CD45RO+CD25-. These receptors were taken from a female donor with breast cancer.

This chain connects TRBV4-1 to TRBJ1-5, with D unresolved. There are 15 residues in the CDR3. Trimming pared 0 bases from V and 5 bases from J, leaving 11 bases between. Germline-derived CDR1 and CDR2 are MGHRA and YSYEKL. CDR3 in DNA: TGCGCCAGCAGCCAAGATATAGTGGGTTATCAGCCCCAGCATTTT. As protein: CASSQDIVGYQPQHF.

To note about this clonotype: Compared with germline, one end of the junction differs, possibly owing to a read error. V is TRBV5-1 and J is TRBJ2-5, with TRBD2 as a possible D gene (5 bases). Looked up from germline, CDR1 is SGHRS and CDR2 is YFSETQ. The CDR3 extends over 14 amino acids. The CDR3 DNA follows: TGCACCAGCAGCTTGGCCGGGGTTGCAGAGACCCAGTACTTC. Its protein product is CTSSLAGVAETQYF. Full variable domain (missing parts from reference TRBV5-1 and TRBJ2-5): KAGVTQTPRYLIKTRGQQVTLSCSPISGHRSVSWYQQTPGQGLQFLFEYFSETQRNKGNFPGRFSGRQFSNSRSEMNVSTLELGDSALYLCTSSLAGVAETQYFGPGTRLLVL.

This clonotype has just a few counts. The V gene is TRBV7-2, the J gene TRBJ2-7; D possibly corresponds to TRBD2 (5 bases). The ends were cut back, 4 bases at V and 0 bases at J, with 13 bases in the middle. Per the germline V gene, CDR1 is SGHTA and CDR2 is FQGNSA. The CDR3 contains 15 residues. The CDR3 region has the DNA TGTGCCAGCAGCTCTTACATGGGGAGCTCCTACGAGCAGTACTTC. Its protein product is CASSSYMGSSYEQYF. The whole variable domain, filled in from reference TRBV7-2 and TRBJ2-7, reads GAGVSQSPSNKVTEKGKDVELRCDPISGHTALYWYRQSLGQGLEFLIYFQGNSAPDKSGLPSDRFSAERTGGSVSTLTIQRTQQEDSAVYLCASSSYMGSSYEQYFGPGTRLTVT.

This clonotype was seen many times. The V gene is TRBV20-1, the J gene TRBJ1-4; 8 nucleotides match TRBD1. CDR3 size: 15 residues. Germline CDR1 and CDR2: DFQATT and SNEGSKA (reference sequence). V was pared by 6 bases and J by 7 bases, with 13 bases of the junction left unmatched. The CDR3 DNA reads TGCAGTGCGCTAAACACAGGGACAGGCCCTGAAAAACTGTTTTTT. The encoded protein is CSALNTGTGPEKLFF.

This clonotype was counted only a few times. This CDR3 reads CASSPSRGSNYGYTF. As DNA, the CDR3 is TGTGCCAGCTCACCATCTAGGGGGTCCAACTATGGCTACACCTTC. The chain links TRBV18 to TRBJ1-2, with TRBD1 as a possible D gene (6 bases). This CDR3 has 15 amino acids. The V end was cut by 2 bases, the J end by 2 bases, with 12 bases between. Germline CDR1 KGHSH, CDR2 LQKENI. The variable domain in full, with the rest retrieved from reference TRBV18 and TRBJ1-2, is NAGVMQNPRHLVRRRGQEARLRCSPMKGHSHVYWYRQLPEEGLKFMVYLQKENIIDESGMPKERFSAEFPKEGPSILRIQQVVRGDSAAYFCASSPSRGSNYGYTFGSGTRLTVV.

This clonotype was seen a few times. The chain uses TRBV5-5 and TRBJ2-5; 9 bases are a match to TRBD1. From germline, CDR1 is SGHKS and CDR2 YYEKEE (reference sequence). The V segment lost 4 bases and the J segment 4 bases; nucleotides outside the gene matches: 8. This CDR3 contains 15 residues. The CDR3 DNA reads TGTGCCAGCAGCCCCCGGTGGGACAGGGCAGAGACCCAGTACTTC. Protein product: CASSPRWDRAETQYF.

This clonotype was recorded only once. The chain combines TRBV20-1 with TRBJ2-5, with unresolved D. Germline V gene sequence: CDR1 DFQATT, CDR2 SNEGSKA (reference sequence). V gave up 6 bases and J gave up 0 bases, with 5 bases separating them. The length of the CDR3 is 11 residues. CDR3 in DNA: TGCAGTGCACGGCACCAAGAGACCCAGTACTTC. Protein product: CSARHQETQYF.

V and J are TRBV7-8 and TRBJ2-4; D may match TRBD1 or TRBD2 (5 bases each). Per germline, CDR1 SGHVS and CDR2 FQNEAQ. V gave up 5 bases and J gave up 2 bases, with 10 bases separating them. The CDR3 extends over 14 amino acids. The CDR3 loop is CASSPGRTKNIQYF. For the CDR3, the DNA is TGTGCCAGCAGCCCGGGGCGGACCAAAAACATTCAGTACTTC. The variable domain in full, completed from reference TRBV7-8 and TRBJ2-4, reads GAGVSQSPRYKVAKRGQDVALRCDPISGHVSLFWYQQALGQGPEFLTYFQNEAQLDKSGLPSDRFFAERPEGSVSTLKIQRTQQEDSAVYLCASSPGRTKNIQYFGAGTRLSVL.

DNA of the CDR3: TGTGCCAGCTCACCACCGGTCGGGGAGACCCAGTACTTC. Its translation: CASSPPVGETQYF. The rearrangement links TRBV18 to TRBJ2-5; no clear D. CDR3 length: 13 residues. The V gene's germline CDR1 is KGHSH and CDR2 LQKENI. The germline V and J ends were trimmed by 0 bases and 5 bases, with 7 bases remaining between them.

The chain uses TRBV5-3 and TRBJ2-5, with 12 bases identical to TRBD2. TRBV5-3 is an open reading frame, and its role is uncertain. V shed 4 bases and J 5 bases; nucleotides not matched to a gene: 9. The CDR3 is 16 amino acids. The CDR3 DNA reads as TGTGCCAGAAGCAAGTCTAGCGGGAGGGCCCAGGAGACCCAGTACTTC. Protein: CARSKSSGRAQETQYF.

The table lists this clonotype with a few counts. The rearrangement uses TRBV10-3 and TRBJ2-2, with D unresolved. CDR1 is ENHRY and CDR2 is SYGVKD in the germline V gene. The CDR3 loop spans 14 amino acids. Trimming pared 4 bases from V and 3 bases from J, leaving 9 bases between. The CDR3 DNA sequence: TGTGCCATCAGTGGCGAGTCGGACACCGGGGAGCTGTTTTTT. Protein product: CAISGESDTGELFF.

This clonotype has just a few counts. This chain uses TRBV6-1 with TRBJ1-5; weak D call: TRBD1 (5 bases). Germline V lookup: CDR1 MNHNS, CDR2 SASEGT. The CDR3 runs to 14 residues. Trimming shortened V by 0 bases and J by 7 bases, and 10 bases separated the two germline ends. CDR3 loop: CASSEAGGGQPQHF. DNA for the CDR3: TGTGCCAGCAGTGAAGCTGGGGGAGGACAGCCCCAGCATTTT.

This sequence joins TRBV12-3 or TRBV12-4 and TRBJ1-5; weak D call: TRBD1 (5 bases). This CDR3 contains 14 residues. V was pared by 3 bases and J by 6 bases, with 12 bases between. CDR3: CASSFGRVSQPQHF. DNA of the CDR3: TGTGCCAGCAGTTTCGGCAGGGTGAGTCAGCCCCAGCATTTT.

This clonotype came up a few times. The gene calls are TRBV5-1 and TRBJ2-3, with a weak D call TRBD1 (6 bases). V was cut by 1 base and J by 4 bases, with 10 bases left in between. The CDR3 length is 14 residues. The germline CDR1 and CDR2 sequences are SGHRS and YFSETQ. The CDR3 DNA reads TGCGCCAGCAGCTTGAGGACAGTCGCAGATACGCAGTATTTT. Protein: CASSLRTVADTQYF.

V and J are TRBV7-3 and TRBJ2-5; possible D gene TRBD1, 5 bases. The V end lost 3 bases, the J end lost 5 bases, and 10 bases lay between the germline ends. Germline V gene data show CDR1 as SGHTA and CDR2 as FQGTGA. This CDR3 spans 13 amino acids. The CDR3 nucleotides are TGTGCCAGCAGCTTTGGGGCAACGGAGACCCAGTACTTC. Its protein product is CASSFGATETQYF.

This clonotype showed up just a few times. The chain joins TRBV5-1 to TRBJ2-2; 8 nucleotides agree with TRBD1. Germline trimming cut 1 base from V and 5 bases from J; bases unmatched to any gene: 4. Germline V gene lookup returns CDR1 SGHRS and CDR2 YFSETQ. CDR3 length: 15 residues. Here the CDR3 reads CASSLNRGETGELFF. For the CDR3, the DNA is TGCGCCAGCAGCTTGAACAGGGGGGAGACCGGGGAGCTGTTTTTT.

This clonotype was observed a handful of times. The rearrangement uses TRBV3-1 and TRBJ2-5; D is unresolved. The germline gives CDR1 LGHDT, CDR2 YNNKEL (reference sequence). The CDR3 runs to 13 residues. V lost 10 bases, J lost 2 bases, and 14 bases lay in between. This chain's CDR3 is CAIPKALQETQYF. CDR3 bases: TGTGCCATCCCTAAGGCACTTCAAGAGACCCAGTACTTC.

The chain combines TRBV5-6 with TRBJ2-7; possible D gene TRBD2, 7 bases. Germline CDR1 reads SGHDT; CDR2 reads YYEEEE. The V and J ends lost 3 bases and 4 bases respectively, with 14 bases between them. The CDR3 runs 14 residues. The CDR3: CASSSGRGAYEQYV. CDR3 bases: TGTGCCAGCAGCTCCGGACGGGGGGCGTACGAGCAGTACGTC.

A few counts support this clonotype. The rearrangement uses TRBV5-1 and TRBJ2-5; the D gene could be TRBD1 or TRBD2 (5 bases each). Per the germline V gene, CDR1 is SGHRS and CDR2 is YFSETQ. Trimming left V 2 bases short and J 6 bases short, with 17 bases between. This CDR3 region has 15 residues. The CDR3 DNA follows: TGCGCCAGCAGCTTAGGGACGGTTGATTTGAAGACCCAGTACTTC. This encodes CASSLGTVDLKTQYF.

The chain combines TRBV6-2 or TRBV6-3 with TRBJ2-2, with a weak D call TRBD2 (5 bases). Trimming shortened V by 7 bases and J by 1 base, and 10 bases separated the two germline ends. The CDR3 length is 14 residues. The V gene's germline CDR1 is MNHEY and CDR2 SVGEGT. CDR3 sequence reads: CASNRGRNTGELFF. CDR3 nucleotide sequence: TGTGCCAGCAATCGGGGTCGGAACACCGGGGAGCTGTTTTTT.

This clonotype has more than one count but fewer than ten. The J gene is TRBJ1-4, the V gene TRBV4-3; the D is unclear. CDR3 length: 14 amino acids. With 1 base removed from V and 7 bases from J, the gap between germline ends came to 10 bases. Germline V CDR1 and CDR2: LGHNA, YSLEER. The CDR3: CASSQAGRSEKLFF. The CDR3 bases are TGCGCCAGCAGCCAAGCGGGCAGGAGTGAAAAACTGTTTTTT.

This clonotype came up many times. This sequence joins TRBV28 and TRBJ2-5, with D perhaps TRBD1 (5 bases). V was trimmed by 3 bases and J by 7 bases, leaving 15 bases between them. This CDR3 region has 14 residues. Germline CDR1 reads MDHEN; CDR2 reads SYDVKM. CDR3: CASSFGAGSATQYF. The CDR3 nucleotides read TGTGCCAGCAGTTTTGGGGCAGGGTCGGCGACCCAGTACTTC.

This clonotype was seen only a few times. The J gene is TRBJ2-5, the V gene TRBV24-1; D gene unclear. Trimming removed 0 bases at V and 5 bases at J, with 15 bases between. Germline V CDR1 and CDR2: KGHDR, SFDVKD. The CDR3 loop spans 16 amino acids. As DNA, the CDR3 is TGTGCCACCAGTGATTTGCAAATCGGCGGCACGGAGACCCAGTACTTC. Amino acid sequence: CATSDLQIGGTETQYF.

A few counts support this clonotype. The chain couples TRBV18 to TRBJ2-7, with D perhaps TRBD1 (5 bases). From germline, CDR1 is KGHSH and CDR2 LQKENI. The CDR3 spans 16 residues. V lost 3 bases and J 3 bases, leaving 18 bases between the germline ends. CDR3: CASSPRIGARSYEQYF. DNA of the CDR3: TGTGCCAGCTCACCCCGTATAGGGGCCCGGAGCTACGAGCAGTACTTC.

This clonotype was seen a few times. V gene TRBV28 combines with J gene TRBJ2-1; TRBD2 agrees at 10 bases. Looked up from germline, CDR1 is MDHEN and CDR2 is SYDVKM. Trimming at V came to 6 bases and at J to 4 bases, leaving 9 bases not matched to a gene. The CDR3 is 16 residues long. The CDR3 DNA is TGTGCCAGCAGGGATATTAGCGGGGGGCCTTACAATGAGCAGTTCTTC. This gives the protein CASRDISGGPYNEQFF.

The chain carries TRBV12-3 or TRBV12-4 and TRBJ2-7; D is possibly TRBD1 or TRBD2 (5 bases each). V lost 5 bases and J 2 bases, leaving 10 bases between the germline ends. The CDR3 spans 13 residues. The CDR3 spells CASSTGAPYEQYF. As DNA, the CDR3 is TGTGCCAGCAGTACCGGGGCCCCCTACGAGCAGTACTTC.

This clonotype appeared once. The chain combines TRBV7-3 with TRBJ1-1, with unresolved D. CDR1 is SGHTA, CDR2 FQGTGA, per germline. The CDR3 runs 13 residues. The V end lost 3 bases, the J end lost 0 bases, and 5 bases lay between the germline ends. CDR3 loop: CASSLALNTEAFF. In DNA form, the CDR3 reads TGTGCCAGCAGCTTGGCACTGAACACTGAAGCTTTCTTT.